The TCR beta chain under discussion was sequenced for a study of vaccination effects on CD4 cells after COVID-19. General observations from the study: Pronounced clonal contraction occurred in clones induced by infection and by vaccine late after vaccination. Of the vaccine-induced clones from healthy vaccinees, merely 1 of 255 recognized common cold coronaviruses as well.

CD4+ T cell isolation took place after less than 13 days of culture. People in the vaccine group had not been infected with SARS-CoV-2 before, and their nucleocapsid antibodies were negative. A half-medium replacement with IL-2 medium was carried out on days 3 and 7. In the case of this clone: Antigen unknown.

V lost 0 bases and J lost 8, with 8 bases in between. CDR3 length: 12 amino acids. The germline gives CDR1 SGHDT, CDR2 YYEEEE. The method was immunoSEQ multiplex PCR; TCRdb's version includes in-frame clones alone and lacks a portion of them. Here the sample spans about 48,000 clones, 50% to 80% being singletons. The input for sequencing was CD4+ T cells from PBMCs cultured without peptide, taken before COVID-19 vaccination. This clonotype originated in a human donor who received a COVID-19 vaccine. V is TRBV5-6 and J is TRBJ1-2; D uncertain. Here the CDR3 DNA reads TGTGCCAGCAGCTTGGCCTCAGGAGGCTACACCTTC. Protein: CASSLASGGYTF. The variable domain in full, completed from reference TRBV5-6 and TRBJ1-2, reads DAGVTQSPTHLIKTRGQQVTLRCSPKSGHDTVSWYQQALGQGPQFIFQYYEEEERQRGNFPDRFSGHQFPNYSSELNVNALLLGDSALYLCASSLASGGYTFGSGTRLTVV.